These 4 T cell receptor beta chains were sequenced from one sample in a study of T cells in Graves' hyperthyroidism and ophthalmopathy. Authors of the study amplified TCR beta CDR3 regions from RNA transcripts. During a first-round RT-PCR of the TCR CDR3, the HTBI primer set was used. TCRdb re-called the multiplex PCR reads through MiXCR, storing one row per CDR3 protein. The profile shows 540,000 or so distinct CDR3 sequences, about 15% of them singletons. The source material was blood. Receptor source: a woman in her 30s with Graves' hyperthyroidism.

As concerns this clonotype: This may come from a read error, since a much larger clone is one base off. The CDR3 region is CASSLGGQADEKLFF. For the CDR3, the DNA is TGTGCCAGCAGCTTAGGAGGACAGGCGGACGAAAAACTGTTTTTT. V is TRBV7-2 and J is TRBJ1-4, with TRBD1 identical over 7 bases. The CDR3 runs to 15 residues. Germline assignment: CDR1 SGHTA and CDR2 FQGNSA. Trimming took 1 base from V and 8 from J; bases not matched to a gene: 7.

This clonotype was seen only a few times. CDR3 in amino acids: CASSLTSNNEQYF. The DNA for the CDR3 is TGTGCCAGCAGCTTAACGTCCAACAATGAGCAGTACTTC. The rearrangement joins TRBV11-1 to TRBJ2-1; D unclear. The end of the DNA is better explained by TRBJ2-7, so the J call may be wrong. The CDR3 totals 13 residues. CDR1 SGHAT and CDR2 FQDESV come from the germline V gene (reference sequence).

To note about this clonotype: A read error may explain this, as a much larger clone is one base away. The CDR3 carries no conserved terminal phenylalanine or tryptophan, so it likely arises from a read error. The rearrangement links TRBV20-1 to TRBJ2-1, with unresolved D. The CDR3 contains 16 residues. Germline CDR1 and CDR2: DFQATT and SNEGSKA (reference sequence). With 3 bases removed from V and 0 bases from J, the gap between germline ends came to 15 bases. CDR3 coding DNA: TGCAGTGCTAGTTCTTTTTCAGTAGGCTCCTACAATGAGCAGTTCCTC. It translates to CSASSFSVGSYNEQFL.

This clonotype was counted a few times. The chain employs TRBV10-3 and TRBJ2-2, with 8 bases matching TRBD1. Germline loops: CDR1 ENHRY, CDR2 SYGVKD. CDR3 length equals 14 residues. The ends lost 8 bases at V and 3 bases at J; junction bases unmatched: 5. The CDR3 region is CAIGQGMDTGELFF. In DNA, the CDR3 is TGTGCCATCGGACAGGGAATGGACACCGGGGAGCTGTTTTTT.